This T cell receptor (beta chain) was sequenced for a study of Graves' ophthalmopathy and Graves' hyperthyroidism (dated by TCRdb to between 2018 and 2020). In the study overall: Peripheral blood was collected before any treatment was given, at the time of initial diagnosis. The study used signatures of the TCR beta repertoire to tell Graves' ophthalmopathy apart from Graves' hyperthyroidism and to predict which patients would progress to ophthalmopathy. In total, 135 blood samples were TCR-sequenced: fewer than 50 ophthalmopathy, over 70 hyperthyroidism and roughly 17 hyperthyroidism-to-ophthalmopathy patients. A discovery set of 95 to 100 patients (43 ophthalmopathy, 55 to 65 stable hyperthyroidism) was enrolled to explore V-J signatures distinguishing ophthalmopathy from hyperthyroidism. For independent validation, a separate cohort was made up of about 18 hyperthyroidism patients plus 17 patients who later progressed from hyperthyroidism to ophthalmopathy. T-cell repertoires of thyroid tissue and blood were compared in 5 or 6 hyperthyroidism patients. After sampling, hyperthyroidism patients received methimazole starting at 30 mg daily, and ophthalmopathy patients received high-dose intravenous methylprednisolone.

A distance of 21 bases separates the germline ends of V and J, which lose 9 bases and 0 bases respectively. The CDR3 covers 17 residues, taking in both the cysteine and the phenylalanine. The entry retains the CDR3 DNA only, 51 bases that are in frame from base 1. The germline V gene sets CDR1 to WSHSY and CDR2 to SAAADI. Hyperthyroidism was considered stable if no progression to ophthalmopathy occurred within 18 months of follow-up. Patients with hyperthyroidism were aged 18 to 65 years, had been newly diagnosed, and had a disease duration of less than 2 months. Patients with other autoimmune diseases, uncontrolled infections, pregnancy or lactation were excluded from the study. Diagnosis relied on clinical symptoms, serum thyroxine, TRAb, thyroid ultrasound and orbital computed tomography. Ficoll-Paque density gradient centrifugation was used to isolate PBMCs from approximately 10 ml of fresh peripheral blood. Total RNA was extracted with Trizol reagent and quality-checked on an Agilent 2100 Bioanalyzer.

TCR beta CDR3 regions were amplified from RNA transcripts for repertoire sequencing. The first round of RT-PCR was done with HTBI primers and the Qiagen OneStep RT-PCR kit, and was followed by a second round of multiplex PCR, then size selection and purification. The libraries underwent paired-end sequencing with 100 bp reads on an Illumina HiSeq2000. As for how the authors treated the data: Reads were processed with SOAPnuke, discarding reads with adapters, uncalled bases, mean Phred below 15, or no exact constant-primer or identifier match. High-quality paired reads were merged with COPE v1.2.5. Unique nucleotide sequences were defined as clonotypes and aligned to IMGT TRB V, D and J references using MiTCR v1.1. The analysis was limited to V-J combinations with a frequency above 0.0001, which together covered 99.2% of repertoires. A TCR clonal expansion and chaos score per V-J combination was defined as the ratio of F50 clonal expansion to chaos observed in the TCRdist matrix. Welch's t-statistics and random forest were used to narrow the features down to approximately twelve V-J combinations, which were then fed into a naive Bayes classifier. Thyroid-blood repertoire similarity was quantified with the Morisita-Horn index. Through fastp at Q25 and MiXCR, TCRdb rebuilt clones from the public reads, retaining in-frame beta chains. Every distinct CDR3 protein forms one entry, paired with its most common genes and DNA. Here the V and J calls rest on TCRdb's processing, not on the authors' analysis. This sample is represented by a few hundred thousand distinct CDR3 sequences; approximately 18% of them were singletons. The top ten clonotypes cover roughly 2.4% of the sample.

For this clonotype: What this receptor recognizes is not known. No much larger clonotype is one base removed from it; base qualities were not supplied.

Points the paper makes about the study in general: In cross-validation, the 13-signature model distinguished ophthalmopathy from stable hyperthyroidism with approximately 90% sensitivity and about 84% specificity, and in the test set the corresponding values were about 80% and 75%. Most expanded thyroid clonotypes with a frequency above 0.001 also appeared in blood, which suggests that blood repertoires may reflect the immune response in the thyroid. In validation, the model predicted ophthalmopathy progression with nearly 71% sensitivity and around 72% specificity; roughly 12 predicted patients were CT-confirmed with GO in a median of roughly 6.8 months. Sample size was not statistically predetermined, and group allocation was not concealed from the investigators.

The sequence is built from TRBV10-2 and TRBJ1-5; a tentative D match to TRBD1 spans 6 bases. This receptor was obtained from an adult woman with stable Graves' hyperthyroidism. Sequenced material: peripheral blood. The DNA sequence follows: TGCGCCAGTCGGGAAGGGGGACCAATAAATAGCAATCAGCCCCAGCATTTT. Translated, it reads CASREGGPINSNQPQHF.